This section outlines one TCR beta chain sequence together with its context. This specimen comes from a study of T cells in localized non-small cell lung cancer. Method: immunoSEQ multiplex PCR; TCRdb's copy keeps in-frame clones and lacks some. This sample carries tens of thousands of clones, around nine tenths of them seen once, and the ten largest clones take approximately 22%. This sample comprised peripheral blood, obtained before any cancer treatment. The sequence derives from a woman aged 35 to 70 with stage I squamous cell lung carcinoma.

The chain's CDR3 is CAWVRDRGNSPLHF. Written as DNA, the CDR3 is TGTGCCTGGGTCCGGGACAGGGGTAATTCACCCCTCCACTTT. The J gene is TRBJ1-6, the V gene TRBV30, with 10 bases identical to TRBD1. Germline trimming cut 5 bases from V and 6 bases from J; bases unmatched to any gene: 4. This CDR3 is built from 14 residues. Per the germline V gene, CDR1 is GTSNPN and CDR2 is SVGIG (reference sequence).